Presented here are 15 T cell receptor beta chains from one specimen sequenced in a study of T cells after yellow fever vaccination. Via MiXCR, TCRdb re-called the 5' RACE reads, giving one row per CDR3 protein. Altogether about 320,000 distinct CDR3 sequences are present, approximately 11% being singletons, with the ten largest covering 3% to 3.5%. This material consisted of CD4+ T cells sorted from PBMCs, taken 45 days after the yellow fever booster vaccination. The receptors come from a man aged 18 to 29 who received the YFV17D yellow fever vaccine.

The CDR3 DNA reads TGTGCCAGCAGCTTCCCCGGACTAGCGGACAATGAGCAGTTCTTC. Protein sequence: CASSFPGLADNEQFF. This chain links TRBV4-2 with TRBJ2-1, with 10 nucleotides matching TRBD2. The CDR3 spans 15 residues. The germline V gene has CDR1 LGHNA and CDR2 YNFKEQ. V was clipped by 5 bases and J by 5 bases; unmatched bases: 6.

Ten or more counts support this clonotype. The chain uses TRBV10-3 and TRBJ1-2; perhaps TRBD1 as D (6 bases). Germline V CDR1 and CDR2: ENHRY, SYGVKD. Trimming pared 3 bases from V and 8 bases from J, leaving 19 bases between. There are 15 residues in the CDR3. The CDR3 DNA follows: TGTGCCATCAGTGACTCAGGGGACGACATTCGGGGCTACACCTTC. This codes for CAISDSGDDIRGYTF.

J is TRBJ2-5 and V is TRBV5-1; 10 bases line up with TRBD2. Per the germline V gene, CDR1 is SGHRS and CDR2 is YFSETQ. With 5 bases clipped from V and 5 bases from J, the junction kept 9 bases outside the gene matches. CDR3 size: 15 residues. The CDR3 coding sequence is TGCGCCAGCAGGGGCTTAGCGGGGGGTCCCGAGACCCAGTACTTC. Translation gives CASRGLAGGPETQYF.

This chain uses TRBV19 with TRBJ1-1; no reliable D call. The CDR3 is 14 residues long. CDR1 is LNHDA, CDR2 SQIVND, per germline (reference sequence). The V gene lost 8 bases and the J gene lost 0 bases, with 13 bases spanning the gap. The DNA for the CDR3 is TGTGCCAGTCCGCTCCCGAGATTGAACACTGAAGCTTTCTTT. Translation gives CASPLPRLNTEAFF.

This clonotype occurred many times. This chain connects TRBV7-2 to TRBJ1-1; D unclear. The CDR3 extends over 12 amino acids. The germline V gene encodes CDR1 SGHTA and CDR2 FQGNSA. Trimming took 2 bases from V and 5 from J, leaving 6 bases between them. The CDR3 DNA reads TGTGCCAGCAGCTTACGAGAGACTGAAGCTTTCTTT. As protein: CASSLRETEAFF.

This clonotype appeared a few times. The DNA is left out, because the CDR3 cannot be placed on it with certainty; the CDR3 is given as TCRdb lists it. The genes are TRBV12-3 or TRBV12-4 and TRBJ2-2. A total of 12 residues make up the CDR3, ends included. The CDR3 loop is CASSLGPGSCFF.

This clonotype showed up just a few times. The chain carries TRBV12-3 or TRBV12-4 and TRBJ2-7, with D tentatively TRBD1 or TRBD2 (7 bases each). This CDR3 contains 14 residues. Trimming shortened V by 3 bases and J by 3 bases, and 12 bases separated the two germline ends. The CDR3 nucleotides are TGTGCCAGCAGTTTCTTCAGGGGGGGCTACGAGCAGTACTTC. Amino acid sequence: CASSFFRGGYEQYF.

The chain couples TRBV9 to TRBJ2-1, with D perhaps TRBD2 (5 bases). The CDR3 loop spans 16 amino acids. V was shortened by 2 bases and J by 0 bases, with 12 bases between the two germline ends. In germline, CDR1 is SGDLS, CDR2 YYNGEE. In DNA, the CDR3 is TGTGCCAGCAGCGTTGGGCCGGGAAGCTCCTACAATGAGCAGTTCTTC. This codes for CASSVGPGSSYNEQFF.

There are a few counts of this clonotype. This rearrangement joins TRBV5-1 to TRBJ1-6; no clear D gene. There are 13 residues in the CDR3. The V gene lost 2 bases and the J gene lost 4 bases, with 4 bases spanning the gap. Germline V CDR1 and CDR2: SGHRS, YFSETQ. The CDR3 loop reads CASSFEYNSPLHF. CDR3 coding DNA: TGCGCCAGCAGCTTCGAATATAATTCACCCCTCCACTTT. Full variable domain (rest looked up from reference TRBV5-1 and TRBJ1-6): KAGVTQTPRYLIKTRGQQVTLSCSPISGHRSVSWYQQTPGQGLQFLFEYFSETQRNKGNFPGRFSGRQFSNSRSEMNVSTLELGDSALYLCASSFEYNSPLHFGNGTRLTVT.

This clonotype was observed at least ten times. V is TRBV7-8 and J is TRBJ1-5; TRBD1 aligns across 8 bases. The CDR3 spans 17 residues. The trim removed 6 bases at V and 0 bases at J, leaving 10 bases unmatched. CDR1 is SGHVS, CDR2 FQNEAQ, per germline. The chain's CDR3 is CASSRDRSSYSNQPQHF. CDR3 nucleotides: TGTGCCAGCAGTAGGGACAGGAGTTCTTATAGCAATCAGCCCCAGCATTTT.

This clonotype was seen many times. V is TRBV5-6 and J is TRBJ2-7; TRBD1 aligns across 8 bases. CDR3 length equals 15 residues. Germline values: CDR1 SGHDT, CDR2 YYEEEE. V dropped 3 bases and J dropped 6; count of bases not matched to a gene: 11. The DNA for the CDR3 is TGTGCCAGCAGCTCCCCCCGACAGGGGTTCGTCGAGCAGTACGTC. Its protein product is CASSSPRQGFVEQYV.

The chain joins TRBV10-3 to TRBJ1-1, with D perhaps TRBD1 (5 bases). This CDR3 is 14 amino acids long. Germline lookup yields CDR1 ENHRY and CDR2 SYGVKD. V dropped 6 bases and J dropped 6 bases, with 17 bases sitting between them. The CDR3 DNA follows: TGTGCCATCAGCCCGGGACCGATGGGGCCTGAAGCTTTCTTT. Its protein is CAISPGPMGPEAFF.

Many counts were recorded for this clonotype. This sequence joins TRBV9 and TRBJ2-3; D is ambiguous. The CDR3 sequence is 12 residues long. Per germline, CDR1 SGDLS and CDR2 YYNGEE. V gave up 0 bases and J gave up 5 bases, with 4 bases separating them. The CDR3 DNA reads as TGTGCCAGCAGCGTAGGCGGAGATACGCAGTATTTT. This sequence encodes CASSVGGDTQYF.

The chain is built from TRBV15 and TRBJ1-5; maybe TRBD1 (5 bases). Germline values: CDR1 LNHNV, CDR2 YYDKDF (reference sequence). V was pared by 4 bases and J by 4 bases, with 11 bases between. This CDR3 has 14 amino acids. The CDR3: CATSKVWGNQPQHF. The CDR3 DNA reads as TGTGCCACCAGCAAGGTCTGGGGGAATCAGCCCCAGCATTTT.

The chain is built from TRBV20-1 and TRBJ1-1, with 10 positions matching TRBD1. CDR3 length: 16 amino acids. The germline gives CDR1 DFQATT, CDR2 SNEGSKA (reference sequence). Germline trimming cut 1 base from V and 12 bases from J; bases unmatched to any gene: 17. CDR3 protein: CSARGGTGEVSGLTFF. CDR3 in DNA: TGCAGTGCTAGAGGCGGGACAGGGGAGGTTTCGGGATTGACTTTCTTT.